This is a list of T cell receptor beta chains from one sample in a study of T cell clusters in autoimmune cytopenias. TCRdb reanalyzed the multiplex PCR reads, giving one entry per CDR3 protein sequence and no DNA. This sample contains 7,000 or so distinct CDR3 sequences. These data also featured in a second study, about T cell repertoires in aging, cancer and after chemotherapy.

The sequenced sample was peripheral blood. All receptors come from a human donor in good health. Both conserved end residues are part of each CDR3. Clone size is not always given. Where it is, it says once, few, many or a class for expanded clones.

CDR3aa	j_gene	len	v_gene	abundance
CASSHPPGSSLGYTF	TRBJ1-2	15	TRBV5-4	.
CASSQGPRLNQPQHF	TRBJ1-5	15	TRBV6-6	.
CASSLEFQGSGNTEAFF	TRBJ1-1	17	TRBV13	.
CASSEALMWGPYGYTF	TRBJ1-2	16	TRBV6-1	.
CAWRLTERGGYTF	TRBJ1-2	13	TRBV30	.
CASRSGANVLTF	TRBJ2-6	12	TRBV6-6	medium-sized
CASSRVLSGGTHNEQFF	TRBJ2-1	17	TRBV18	.
CASSLTGGELETQYF	TRBJ2-5	15	TRBV7-2	medium-sized
CASSLTGNAGELFF	TRBJ2-2	14	TRBV5-1	medium-sized
CASRPAGGGEQYF	TRBJ2-7	13	TRBV12-3/TRBV12-4	.
CASSRTSMTGELFF	TRBJ2-2	14	TRBV6-5	medium-sized
CASSTEDKQFF	TRBJ2-1	11	TRBV11-1	.
CASREGASGANVLTF	TRBJ2-6	15	TRBV6-2/TRBV6-3	.
CASSPRGRNYGYTF	TRBJ1-2	14	TRBV19	.
CASREGWDSNQPQHF	TRBJ1-5	15	TRBV6-2/TRBV6-3	.
CAGIRQGPSVNFLFF	TRBJ1-4	15	TRBV30	medium-sized
CASRPGRGLDTQYF	TRBJ2-3	14	TRBV19	medium-sized
CASSNLDRRYEQYF	TRBJ2-7	14	TRBV19	medium-sized
CASSSGDWDIQYF	TRBJ2-4	13	TRBV7-9	.
CASSLGDSPLHF	TRBJ1-6	12	TRBV19	medium-sized
CASSMYGGGSYNEQFF	TRBJ2-1	16	TRBV19	medium-sized
CASSPFGVNTEAFF	TRBJ1-1	14	TRBV6-2/TRBV6-3	.
CATSDFTDGYTF	TRBJ1-2	12	TRBV24-1	.
CASSIMTDANTEAFF	TRBJ1-1	15	TRBV19	.
CASSYSGRDKGGYTF	TRBJ1-2	15	TRBV6-5	.
CASSIGTGDIQYF	TRBJ2-4	13	TRBV19	medium-sized
CASSLGQLNSPLHF	TRBJ1-6	14	TRBV6-5	.
CATSRDRGGYGYTF	TRBJ1-2	14	TRBV15	medium-sized
CASSYSSQGNQPQHF	TRBJ1-5	15	TRBV6-6	.
CASSPPGLLGLDTQYF	TRBJ2-3	16	TRBV18	.
CASSIRRASNQPQHF	TRBJ1-5	15	TRBV19	.
CASSLPTADTQYF	TRBJ2-3	13	TRBV7-9	.
CASLSQGDTQYF	TRBJ2-3	12	TRBV6-5	medium-sized
CATSDRAYYEQYF	TRBJ2-7	13	TRBV19	medium-sized
CASSSRQSSGYTF	TRBJ1-2	13	TRBV12-3/TRBV12-4	.
CASSESSGGTDTQYF	TRBJ2-3	15	TRBV6-1	.
CATSREDRDRAVTEAFF	TRBJ1-1	17	TRBV15	medium-sized
CASSFRGPEGETQYF	TRBJ2-5	15	TRBV27	.
CASSGTSGGDTQYF	TRBJ2-3	14	TRBV6-4	medium-sized